This T cell receptor beta chain was sequenced in a study of blood T cell repertoires in COVID-19 (dated by TCRdb to about 2020). At the level of the whole study: Samples covering the acute and convalescent phases of COVID-19 were provided by collaborators in the United States, Italy and Spain. The material from the prospective study consisted of cDNA or gDNA derived from T cells, B-cell-depleted T cells, or PBMCs. The dataset comprised deeply sampled blood TCRbeta repertoires from subjects exposed to, actively infected with, or recovered from COVID-19. The repertoires were made available in a free public database intended to serve as a resource for research on the immune response to SARS-CoV-2. The samples were drawn from two sources: the first 160 participants of the ongoing ImmuneRACE study, and fewer than 1,500 subjects contributed by 6 global collaborators. The sample metadata nearly always contained a de-identified subject ID, COVID-19 status, age in years and sex. Where HLA class I and class II types were available, the types were taken from metadata supplied by the sample provider, not from assay-based typing. What the authors observed across the whole study: The amount of clinical and demographic metadata varied by source and participant and was provided uncurated.

CDR1 SQVTM and CDR2 ANQGSEA were looked up in the germline V gene. V sheds 5 bases and J sheds 2 bases, leaving 10 bases between their ends. Its CDR3 holds 12 amino acids, cysteine through phenylalanine. The only DNA kept is the CDR3, 36 bases in frame from the first base. Enrolling through a virtual design, the prospective study's participants ranged in age from roughly 18 to 95 years and lived across 24 United States geographic areas. To assign participants to cohorts, the prospective study relied on clinical history that participants themselves reported in a screening survey and a study questionnaire. In the prospective study, mobile phlebotomists collected whole blood, serum and a nasopharyngeal or oropharyngeal swab from each participant. Over a 2-month period, participants in the prospective study had the option of providing additional blood draws and questionnaires. Blood samples from the prospective study were shipped frozen or at room temperature prior to DNA extraction.

Remarks on this clone: The antigen it recognizes is unknown. No much larger clone is present one base from it, and per-base qualities are unavailable.

TCRbeta CDR3 regions were amplified from genomic DNA by means of the immunoSEQ Assay, a bias-controlled multiplex PCR. From the authors' description of their analysis: The number of nucleated cells in each sample was estimated from the amplification of reference gene primers within the assay. To quantify the absolute abundance of each unique TCRbeta CDR3 rearrangement, sequence reads were collapsed and filtered. For each sample, productive Simpson clonality was calculated as the square root of Simpson's diversity index over productive rearrangements. The immuneACCESS repertoire file appears here via TCRdb, limited to in-frame rearrangements. These files lack a portion of the clones; in checked studies, under half of the deficit traces to unresolved V genes, and the cause of the others is not known. V, J and clone size derive from that table, while D and trimming were established from the DNA sequence. The sample data list about 230,000 clones, and around nine tenths of these were observed just once. Roughly 4% of the sample lies in the top ten.

The clonotype was recovered from a woman younger than 45 with acute COVID-19. The material sequenced was PBMCs or T cells enriched from blood (not recorded which). Recombination connected TRBV29-1 to TRBJ2-7, and perhaps TRBD1 as D gene, on 6 matching bases. The DNA sequence is as follows: TGCAGCGTTCATACAGGGACCTACGAGCAGTACTTC. This translates into CSVHTGTYEQYF.